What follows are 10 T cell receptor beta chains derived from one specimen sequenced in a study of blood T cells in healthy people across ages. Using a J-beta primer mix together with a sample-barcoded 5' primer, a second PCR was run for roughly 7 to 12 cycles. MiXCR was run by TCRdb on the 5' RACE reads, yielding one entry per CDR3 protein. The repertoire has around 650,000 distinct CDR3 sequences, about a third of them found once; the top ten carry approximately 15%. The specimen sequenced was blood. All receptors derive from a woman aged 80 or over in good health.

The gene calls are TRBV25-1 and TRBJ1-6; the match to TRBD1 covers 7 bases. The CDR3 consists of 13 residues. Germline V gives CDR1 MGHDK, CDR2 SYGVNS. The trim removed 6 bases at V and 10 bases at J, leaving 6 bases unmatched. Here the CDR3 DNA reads TGTGCCAGCAGAGACAGGGTAGGGTCACCCCTCCACTTT. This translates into CASRDRVGSPLHF. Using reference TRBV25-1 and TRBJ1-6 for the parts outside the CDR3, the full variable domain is EADIYQTPRYLVIGTGKKITLECSQTMGHDKMYWYQQDPGMELHLIHYSYGVNSTEKGDLSSESTVSRIRTEHFPLTLESARPSHTSQYLCASRDRVGSPLHFGNGTRLTVT.

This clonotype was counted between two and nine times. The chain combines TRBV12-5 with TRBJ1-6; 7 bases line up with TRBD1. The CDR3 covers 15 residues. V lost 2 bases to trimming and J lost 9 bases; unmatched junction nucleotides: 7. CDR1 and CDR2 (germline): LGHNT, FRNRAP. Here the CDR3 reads CASGLTSTGTSPLHF. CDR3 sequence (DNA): TGTGCTAGTGGTTTGACCTCGACAGGGACTTCACCCCTCCACTTT. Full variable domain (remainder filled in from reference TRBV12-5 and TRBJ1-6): DARVTQTPRHKVTEMGQEVTMRCQPILGHNTVFWYRQTMMQGLELLAYFRNRAPLDDSGMPKDRFSAEMPDATLATLKIQPSEPRDSAVYFCASGLTSTGTSPLHFGNGTRLTVT.

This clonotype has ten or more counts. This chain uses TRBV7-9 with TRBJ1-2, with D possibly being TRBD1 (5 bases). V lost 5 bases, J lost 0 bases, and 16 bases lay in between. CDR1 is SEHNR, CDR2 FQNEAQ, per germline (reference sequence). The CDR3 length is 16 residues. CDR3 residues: CASSPGNWGANYGYTF. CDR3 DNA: TGTGCCAGCAGCCCAGGGAATTGGGGAGCTAACTATGGCTACACCTTC.

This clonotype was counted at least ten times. In DNA form, the CDR3 reads TGTGCCAGCAGCCTACCGGGGCAGGCGAGCTCCTACAATGAGCAGTTCTTC. Residues: CASSLPGQASSYNEQFF. This sequence joins TRBV3-1 and TRBJ2-1; D could derive from TRBD1 or TRBD2 (5 bases each). Germline CDR1 and CDR2: LGHDT and YNNKEL (reference sequence). The CDR3 extends over 17 amino acids. Trimming shortened V by 4 bases and J by 0 bases, and 16 bases separated the two germline ends.

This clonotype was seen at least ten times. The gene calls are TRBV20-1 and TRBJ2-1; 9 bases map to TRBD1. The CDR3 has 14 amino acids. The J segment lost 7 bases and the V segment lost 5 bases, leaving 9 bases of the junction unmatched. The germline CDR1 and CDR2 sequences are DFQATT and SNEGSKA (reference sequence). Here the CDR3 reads CSACGTGWMNEQFF. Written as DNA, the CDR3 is TGCAGTGCTTGCGGGACAGGGTGGATGAATGAGCAGTTCTTC.

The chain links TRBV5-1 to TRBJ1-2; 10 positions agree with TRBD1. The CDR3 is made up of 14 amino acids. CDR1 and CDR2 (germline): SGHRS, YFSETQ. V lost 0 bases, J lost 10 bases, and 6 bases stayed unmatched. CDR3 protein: CASSLVDRGQDYTF. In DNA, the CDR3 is TGCGCCAGCAGCTTGGTAGACAGGGGGCAGGACTACACCTTC. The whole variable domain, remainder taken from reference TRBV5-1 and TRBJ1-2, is KAGVTQTPRYLIKTRGQQVTLSCSPISGHRSVSWYQQTPGQGLQFLFEYFSETQRNKGNFPGRFSGRQFSNSRSEMNVSTLELGDSALYLCASSLVDRGQDYTFGSGTRLTVV.

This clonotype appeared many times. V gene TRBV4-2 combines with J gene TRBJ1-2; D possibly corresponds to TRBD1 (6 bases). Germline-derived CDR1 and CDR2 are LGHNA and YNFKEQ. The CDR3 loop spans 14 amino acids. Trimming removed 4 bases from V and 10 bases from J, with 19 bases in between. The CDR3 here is CASSRGWGAPAYTF. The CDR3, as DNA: TGTGCCAGCAGCCGGGGGTGGGGGGCCCCGGCCTACACCTTC.

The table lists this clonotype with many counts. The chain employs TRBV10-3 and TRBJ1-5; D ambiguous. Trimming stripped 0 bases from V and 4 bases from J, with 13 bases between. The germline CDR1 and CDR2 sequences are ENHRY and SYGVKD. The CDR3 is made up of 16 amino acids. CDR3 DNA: TGTGCCATCAGTGAGTCCCGGGCCCTAGAGAATCAGCCCCAGCATTTT. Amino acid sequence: CAISESRALENQPQHF.

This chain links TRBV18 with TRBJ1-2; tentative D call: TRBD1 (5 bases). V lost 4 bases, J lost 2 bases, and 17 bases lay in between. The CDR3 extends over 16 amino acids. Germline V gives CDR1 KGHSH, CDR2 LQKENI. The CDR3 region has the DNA TGTGCCAGCTCACGGGACTTATCTTCGTTGAACTATGGCTACACCTTC. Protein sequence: CASSRDLSSLNYGYTF.

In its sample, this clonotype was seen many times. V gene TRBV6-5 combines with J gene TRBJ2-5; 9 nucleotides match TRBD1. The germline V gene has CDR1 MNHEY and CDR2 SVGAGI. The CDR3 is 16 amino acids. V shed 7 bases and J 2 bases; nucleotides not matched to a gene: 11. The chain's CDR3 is CASTALGQGQQETQYF. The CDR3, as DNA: TGTGCCAGCACCGCCCTGGGACAGGGACAACAAGAGACCCAGTACTTC.